What follows describes a single TCR beta chain. The participants were between about 18 and 90 years old and came from fewer than 25 US areas. Shortly before study entry, within 2 weeks, exposed participants had met a COVID-19 case. The protocol was immunoSEQ multiplex PCR, while the TCRdb copy is restricted to in-frame clones and leaves out a portion. The sample carries 250,000 or so clones, 80% to 90% recorded once. This specimen comes from a study of blood T cell repertoires in COVID-19. About the research overall: The analysed material was cDNA or gDNA that came from T cells, B-cell-depleted T cells, or PBMCs.

CDR1 LGHNA and CDR2 YSLEER come from the germline V gene. This CDR3 region has 14 residues. Trimming removed 2 bases from V and 4 bases from J, with 9 bases in between. The specimen was PBMCs or T cells enriched from blood (not recorded which). This TCR was recovered from a woman in her 40s who had been exposed to COVID-19. V gene TRBV4-3 combines with J gene TRBJ2-1, with D unclear. In nucleotides, the CDR3 is TGCGCCAGCAGCCAAAGACGAGCGTACAATGAGCAGTTCTTC. Translation: CASSQRRAYNEQFF.